The 18 T cell receptor beta chains below all came from one sample that was sequenced in a study of T-cell reconstitution after alpha-beta-depleted transplantation in children. A TCRbeta library incorporating unique molecular identifiers was prepared. TCRdb reprocessed the PCR reads with MiXCR, giving one entry per CDR3 protein. The sample holds over 85,000 distinct CDR3 sequences, around 6.1% seen once. The source material was PBMCs, mostly from graft donor cells, sampled 60 days after TCRalphabeta/CD19-depleted stem cell transplant. The receptors were gathered from a female patient aged 2-15 years who had a stem cell transplant for Fanconi anemia, so the T cells may come from the graft donor.

The table lists this clonotype with many counts. The chain has TRBV20-1 and TRBJ2-7, with TRBD1 matching 8 bases. The J segment lost 2 bases and the V segment lost 3 bases, leaving 9 bases of the junction unmatched. CDR1 and CDR2 from the germline V gene are DFQATT and SNEGSKA (reference sequence). This CDR3 region has 15 residues. In nucleotides, the CDR3 is TGCAGTGCTAGCGATCGACAGGGGAGCACCTACGAGCAGTACTTC. It codes for CSASDRQGSTYEQYF.

This clonotype occurred many times. The V and J genes are TRBV28 and TRBJ2-5; D ambiguous. This CDR3 has 12 residues. Looked up from germline, CDR1 is MDHEN and CDR2 is SYDVKM. V was shortened by 6 bases and J by 4 bases, with 9 bases between the two germline ends. This chain's CDR3 is CASRYQGETQYF. For the CDR3, the DNA is TGTGCCAGCAGATATCAAGGAGAGACCCAGTACTTC.

V is TRBV20-1 and J is TRBJ2-3; the match to TRBD2 covers 10 bases. J lost 1 base, V lost 0 bases, and 7 bases had no gene match. The CDR3 consists of 17 residues. CDR1 DFQATT and CDR2 SNEGSKA come from the germline V gene (reference sequence). The CDR3 region has the DNA TGCAGTGCTAGAGATATCCCCGGGACTAGCGGCACAGATACGCAGTATTTT. Encoded protein: CSARDIPGTSGTDTQYF.

The table lists this clonotype with many counts. The V gene is TRBV2, the J gene TRBJ2-4; D is perhaps TRBD1 or TRBD2 (5 bases each). V lost 7 bases to trimming and J lost 0 bases, with 7 bases between them. This CDR3 region has 13 residues. The germline CDR1 and CDR2 sequences are SNHLY and FYNNEI. CDR3 in DNA: TGTGCCAGCACCGGGACAGCCAAAAACATTCAGTACTTC. Translating gives CASTGTAKNIQYF. The full variable domain, completed using reference TRBV2 and TRBJ2-4, is EPEVTQTPSHQVTQMGQEVILRCVPISNHLYFYWYRQILGQKVEFLVSFYNNEISEKSEIFDDQFSVERPDGSNFTLKIRSTKLEDSAMYFCASTGTAKNIQYFGAGTRLSVL.

Many counts were recorded for this clonotype. This chain uses TRBV7-8 with TRBJ2-3, with 7 nucleotides matching TRBD2. The CDR3 runs 17 residues. The trim removed 5 bases at V and 3 bases at J, leaving 14 bases unmatched. Germline CDR1 is SGHVS and CDR2 is FQNEAQ. The CDR3: CASSSSLAGVWTDTQYF. Written as DNA, the CDR3 is TGTGCCAGCAGCAGTTCCCTGGCGGGAGTATGGACAGATACGCAGTATTTT.

This clonotype was detected many times. The chain joins TRBV28 to TRBJ2-2, with D maybe TRBD1 (6 bases). Trimming cost V 2 bases and J 9 bases, with 10 bases left between them. CDR1 is MDHEN, CDR2 SYDVKM, per germline. This CDR3 contains 13 residues. CDR3 in amino acids: CASSLGTTRELFF. CDR3 in DNA: TGTGCCAGCAGTTTAGGGACAACAAGGGAGCTGTTTTTT. Using reference TRBV28 and TRBJ2-2 for the parts outside the CDR3, the full variable domain is DVKVTQSSRYLVKRTGEKVFLECVQDMDHENMFWYRQDPGLGLRLIYFSYDVKMKEKGDIPEGYSVSREKKERFSLILESASTNQTSMYLCASSLGTTRELFFGEGSRLTVL.

This clonotype was seen ten or more times. This sequence joins TRBV11-2 and TRBJ1-1; D remains unclear. CDR3 length equals 11 residues. Germline CDR1 SGHAT, CDR2 FQNNGV. V was clipped by 6 bases and J by 5 bases, with 7 bases between them. The CDR3 DNA reads TGTGCCAGCAGGTTTGAAACTGAAGCTTTCTTT. It encodes CASRFETEAFF.

This clonotype has more than one count but fewer than ten. The chain has TRBV20-1 and TRBJ2-7, with 8 bases that match TRBD2. V trimming: 2 bases; J trimming: 2 bases; junction bases outside the gene matches: 5. This CDR3 is built from 14 residues. Germline V gives CDR1 DFQATT, CDR2 SNEGSKA (reference sequence). The CDR3 sequence: CSARQGSGAYEQYF. In nucleotides, the CDR3 is TGCAGTGCTAGACAGGGTAGCGGGGCCTACGAGCAGTACTTC.

This clonotype was recorded at least ten times. This sequence joins TRBV2 and TRBJ1-1; D is unclear. The CDR3 contains 10 residues. The germline V gene encodes CDR1 SNHLY and CDR2 FYNNEI. V lost 3 bases to trimming and J lost 10 bases, with 6 bases between them. CDR3 in amino acids: CASSEIGAFF. The CDR3 DNA sequence: TGTGCCAGCAGTGAGATAGGAGCTTTCTTT.

This clonotype was seen ten or more times. The genes are TRBV29-1 and TRBJ1-3; 9 bases map to TRBD1. V lost 4 bases to trimming and J lost 4 bases; unmatched junction nucleotides: 2. This CDR3 has 13 amino acids. The germline V gene has CDR1 SQVTM and CDR2 ANQGSEA. The CDR3 DNA reads TGCAGCGTTGCGGGACAGGGAGGAAACACCATATATTTT. It is translated as CSVAGQGGNTIYF.

This clonotype was detected ten times or more. The chain carries TRBV6-2 or TRBV6-3 and TRBJ2-2, with D possibly TRBD1 on 5 matching bases. There are 15 residues in the CDR3. The V gene lost 4 bases and the J gene lost 5 bases, with 14 bases spanning the gap. From germline, CDR1 is MNHEY and CDR2 SVGEGT. CDR3 nucleotides: TGTGCCAGCAGTTTTAGTGGCAGGGCGACCGGGGAGCTGTTTTTT. This translates into CASSFSGRATGELFF.

There are many counts of this clonotype. V usage is TRBV29-1 and J usage is TRBJ2-1, with 12 bases lining up with TRBD2. This CDR3 spans 15 amino acids. CDR1 is SQVTM and CDR2 is ANQGSEA in the germline V gene. Trimming removed 4 bases from V and 8 bases from J; junction bases left unmatched: 9. The CDR3 region has the DNA TGCAGCGTTGTCGGGCTAGCGGGAGGGATCTATGAGCAGTTCTTC. It codes for CSVVGLAGGIYEQFF.

This clonotype was picked up a small number of times. The chain uses TRBV7-2 and TRBJ2-7; D unclear. V gave up 2 bases and J gave up 0 bases, with 11 bases separating them. The CDR3 length is 15 residues. Per germline, CDR1 SGHTA and CDR2 FQGNSA. The CDR3 sequence is CASSLSLTASYEQYF. CDR3 DNA: TGTGCCAGCAGCTTATCTCTTACGGCCTCCTACGAGCAGTACTTC.

The rearrangement joins TRBV7-8 to TRBJ2-5, with 7 bases that match TRBD2. The germline CDR1 and CDR2 sequences are SGHVS and FQNEAQ. The CDR3 covers 18 residues. The trim removed 3 bases at V and 2 bases at J, leaving 15 bases unmatched. DNA for the CDR3: TGTGCCAGCAGCTTCGTTGGGGCCTTTACTAGCGAACAAGAGACCCAGTACTTC. As protein: CASSFVGAFTSEQETQYF.

This clonotype showed up just once. The genes are TRBV7-9 and TRBJ2-5; tentative D call: TRBD1 (6 bases). Trimming left V 3 bases short and J 5 bases short, with 13 bases between. The CDR3 covers 14 residues. CDR1 and CDR2 from the germline V gene are SEHNR and FQNEAQ (reference sequence). In DNA, the CDR3 is TGTGCCAGCAGCTTTATGGGGGCTTTCGAGACCCAGTACTTC. Its protein is CASSFMGAFETQYF.

To note about this clonotype: Here the CDR3 omits its conserved ending phenylalanine or tryptophan, so a read error is the likely source. The J gene is TRBJ2-1, the V gene TRBV5-1; D unresolved. Germline assignment: CDR1 SGHRS and CDR2 YFSETQ. This CDR3 contains 15 residues. V lost 0 bases and J 0 bases, leaving 7 bases between the germline ends. The CDR3 sequence is CASSLGRSSYNEQFC. For the CDR3, the DNA is TGCGCCAGCAGCTTGGGGCGGAGCTCCTACAATGAGCAGTTCTGC.

This clonotype showed up many times. This sequence joins TRBV6-2 or TRBV6-3 and TRBJ2-2, with 12 bases matching TRBD2. V lost 5 bases and J lost 5; bases outside the gene matches: 6. Germline lookup yields CDR1 MNHEY and CDR2 SVGEGT. The CDR3 is 16 amino acids. DNA of the CDR3: TGTGCCAGCAGTGATCTAGCGGGGGGGTATACCGGGGAGCTGTTTTTT. This translates into CASSDLAGGYTGELFF.

The chain recombines TRBV25-1 with TRBJ1-2; D might be TRBD1 (5 bases). Deletions cut 1 base from V and 1 base from J, with 13 bases between. Germline-derived CDR1 and CDR2 are MGHDK and SYGVNS. This CDR3 region has 16 residues. The CDR3 coding sequence is TGTGCCAGCAGTGAATCTCGGGGGTCCCGTAACTATGGCTACACCTTC. Protein product: CASSESRGSRNYGYTF.